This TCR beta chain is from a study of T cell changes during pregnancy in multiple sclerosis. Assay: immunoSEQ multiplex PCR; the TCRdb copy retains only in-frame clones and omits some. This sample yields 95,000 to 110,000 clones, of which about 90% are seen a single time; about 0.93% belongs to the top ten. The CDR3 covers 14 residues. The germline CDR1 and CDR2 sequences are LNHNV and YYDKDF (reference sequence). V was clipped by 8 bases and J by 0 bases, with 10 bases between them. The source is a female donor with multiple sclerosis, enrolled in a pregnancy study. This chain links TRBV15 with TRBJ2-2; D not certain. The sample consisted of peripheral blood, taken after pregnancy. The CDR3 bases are TGTGCCACCCGCCTACGATCGAACACCGGGGAGCTGTTTTTT. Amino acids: CATRLRSNTGELFF. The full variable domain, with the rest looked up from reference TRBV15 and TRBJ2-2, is DAMVIQNPRYQVTQFGKPVTLSCSQTLNHNVMYWYQQKSSQAPKLLFHYYDKDFNNEADTPDNFQSRRPNTSFCFLDIRSPGLGDTAMYLCATRLRSNTGELFFGEGSRLTVL.